Presented here are 5 T cell receptor beta chains from one specimen sequenced in a study of PD-L1 blockade in urothelial cancer. Libraries were prepared by immunoSEQ multiplex PCR; TCRdb keeps only in-frame clonotypes and omits some of them. The sample has 20,000 to 30,000 clones; roughly 90% are singletons. The sequenced sample was PBMCs, obtained around atezolizumab (anti-PD-L1) treatment. The receptors were gathered from a man aged 60 to 69 with urothelial cancer.

The CDR3: CSVGLLARETQYF. The DNA for the CDR3 is TGCAGCGTTGGATTGCTAGCACGGGAGACCCAGTACTTC. The chain couples TRBV29-1 to TRBJ2-5, with D possibly matching TRBD2 (5 bases). The V end was cut by 4 bases, the J end by 5 bases, with 14 bases between. There are 13 residues in the CDR3. Germline values: CDR1 SQVTM, CDR2 ANQGSEA.

The chain couples TRBV2 to TRBJ1-2, with 8 bases identical to TRBD1. V shed 7 bases and J 7 bases; nucleotides not matched to a gene: 23. Germline V CDR1 and CDR2: SNHLY, FYNNEI. CDR3 length: 18 residues. CDR3 coding DNA: TGTGCCAGCACCTTGACAGGGGTCTCTCTTAAGAAGTGGGGTGGCTACACCTTC. Its protein is CASTLTGVSLKKWGGYTF.

The rearrangement uses TRBV9 and TRBJ1-6; perhaps TRBD1 as D (5 bases). Per germline, CDR1 SGDLS and CDR2 YYNGEE. Trimming removed 0 bases from V and 10 bases from J, with 14 bases in between. The CDR3 extends over 15 amino acids. CDR3 sequence (DNA): TGTGCCAGCAGCGTAGCCGACAGCTTCTGGTCACCCCTCCACTTT. This translates into CASSVADSFWSPLHF.

J is TRBJ2-7 and V is TRBV5-1; D gene unclear. The V end lost 0 bases, the J end lost 2 bases, and 3 bases lay between the germline ends. There are 12 residues in the CDR3. The germline CDR1 and CDR2 sequences are SGHRS and YFSETQ. Written as DNA, the CDR3 is TGCGCCAGCAGCTTGGACACCTACGAGCAGTACTTC. It yields the protein CASSLDTYEQYF.

The chain couples TRBV18 to TRBJ2-7; TRBD2 aligns across 8 bases. CDR1 is KGHSH, CDR2 LQKENI, per germline. The CDR3 runs to 17 residues. The V gene end was trimmed by 3 bases and the J gene end by 2 bases; junction bases not matched to a gene: 12. CDR3 residues: CASSPNGMGSGAYEQYF. CDR3 in DNA: TGTGCCAGCTCACCGAACGGGATGGGTAGCGGGGCCTACGAGCAGTACTTC.